One and the same sample provided the 25 T cell receptor beta chains below, sequenced in a study of blood T cell repertoires in COVID-19. The repertoire was sequenced with immunoSEQ multiplex PCR; TCRdb's copy has only in-frame clones and lacks some. The profile shows some 250,000 clones, approximately 83% of them singletons. Sequenced sample: peripheral blood. Receptor source: a woman in her thirties who had recovered from COVID-19.

The chain couples TRBV4-2 to TRBJ2-1; 15 bases are shared with TRBD2. J lost 0 bases, V lost 0 bases, and 9 bases had no gene match. Germline lookup yields CDR1 LGHNA and CDR2 YNFKEQ. This CDR3 region has 21 residues. CDR3 in amino acids: CASSQDPGGLAGGHSYNEQFF. The DNA of the CDR3 is TGTGCCAGCAGCCAAGACCCCGGGGGACTAGCGGGGGGACACTCCTACAATGAGCAGTTCTTC.

The chain is built from TRBV7-3 and TRBJ2-1, with 8 bases identical to TRBD2. The CDR3 has 16 amino acids. V dropped 4 bases and J dropped 0; count of bases not matched to a gene: 5. Germline CDR1 is SGHTA and CDR2 is FQGTGA. In nucleotides, the CDR3 is TGTGCCAGCAGCTCCTTCGGGGGGGCCTCCTACAATGAGCAGTTCTTC. It translates to CASSSFGGASYNEQFF.

The chain recombines TRBV27 with TRBJ2-1, with D possibly TRBD1 on 6 matching bases. The CDR3 consists of 14 residues. Germline V gene lookup returns CDR1 MNHEY and CDR2 SMNVEV (reference sequence). Trimming took 5 bases from V and 8 from J, leaving 16 bases between them. The CDR3 region is CASSQRTGFHEQFF. In DNA form, the CDR3 reads TGTGCCAGCAGTCAAAGAACAGGGTTTCATGAGCAGTTCTTC.

The chain is built from TRBV3-1 (or the pseudogene TRBV3-2) and TRBJ1-1; 7 nucleotides agree with TRBD1. CDR1 LGHDT and CDR2 YNNKEL come from the germline V gene (reference sequence). J was trimmed by 3 bases and V by 3 bases; bases with no gene match: 7. The CDR3 totals 15 residues. The CDR3 is CASSQYGQAHTEAFF. The DNA of the CDR3 is TGTGCCAGCAGCCAGTATGGACAGGCCCACACTGAAGCTTTCTTT.

This clone occurred a few times. The gene calls are TRBV5-1 and TRBJ1-2; weak D call: TRBD1 (5 bases). Trimming took off 3 bases at V and 4 bases at J, with 19 bases between the two ends. Per the germline V gene, CDR1 is SGHRS and CDR2 is YFSETQ. The CDR3 covers 16 residues. The CDR3: CASSSILGGQGYGYTF. The CDR3 nucleotides are TGCGCCAGCAGCTCAATATTAGGAGGGCAGGGCTATGGCTACACCTTC.

This chain uses TRBV6-5 with TRBJ1-1; tentatively, D is TRBD1 (6 bases). Germline V gene lookup returns CDR1 MNHEY and CDR2 SVGAGI. The CDR3 totals 14 residues. With 10 bases removed from V and 1 base from J, the gap between germline ends came to 16 bases. This chain's CDR3 is CATASGAENTEAFF. Here the CDR3 DNA reads TGTGCCACCGCTTCAGGGGCCGAGAACACTGAAGCTTTCTTT.

The V gene is TRBV2, the J gene TRBJ2-1; 9 bases match TRBD2. Per the germline V gene, CDR1 is SNHLY and CDR2 is FYNNEI. The CDR3 covers 14 residues. Trimming cost V 7 bases and J 7 bases; bases outside gene matches: 8. The CDR3 protein is CASNGRGGWNEQFF. The CDR3 DNA follows: TGTGCCAGCAACGGGCGGGGGGGCTGGAATGAGCAGTTCTTC.

The chain recombines TRBV27 with TRBJ2-5; 8 positions match TRBD2. The V and J ends lost 6 bases and 3 bases, in that order; junction bases with no gene match: 6. CDR1 and CDR2 from the germline V gene are MNHEY and SMNVEV (reference sequence). The CDR3 extends over 14 amino acids. This chain's CDR3 is CASRYSGGKETQYF. CDR3 sequence (DNA): TGTGCCAGCAGGTACAGCGGGGGTAAAGAGACCCAGTACTTC.

This clone was seen once. V usage is TRBV29-1 and J usage is TRBJ2-1, with 9 positions matching TRBD1. The CDR3 covers 14 residues. Trimming cost V 6 bases and J 7 bases; bases outside gene matches: 10. The germline V gene encodes CDR1 SQVTM and CDR2 ANQGSEA. CDR3 loop: CSVEPGQGGNEQFF. DNA of the CDR3: TGCAGCGTAGAACCGGGACAGGGTGGGAATGAGCAGTTCTTC.

The chain recombines TRBV15 with TRBJ2-3, with 8 bases identical to TRBD2. Losses at the gene ends were 3 bases for V and 6 bases for J; bases not matched to a gene: 8. Germline V CDR1 and CDR2: LNHNV, YYDKDF (reference sequence). CDR3 size: 15 residues. CDR3 bases: TGTGCCACCAGCAGTCCGGGACTAGAGTCTGATACGCAGTATTTT. This translates into CATSSPGLESDTQYF.

This clone was recorded a few times. This sequence joins TRBV18 and TRBJ1-1; 7 positions agree with TRBD1. The CDR3 contains 13 residues. CDR1 is KGHSH, CDR2 LQKENI, per germline. The ends lost 5 bases at V and 6 bases at J; junction bases unmatched: 6. The CDR3 DNA reads as TGTGCCAGCTCAACGGGACAGACCTCTGAAGCTTTCTTT. Translating gives CASSTGQTSEAFF.

V and J are TRBV7-2 and TRBJ1-1; perhaps TRBD1 as D (5 bases). Between the trimmed V and J ends, which lost 5 bases and 2 bases, there was a span of 18 bases. Per germline, CDR1 SGHTA and CDR2 FQGNSA. CDR3 length: 16 amino acids. In DNA, the CDR3 is TGTGCCAGCAGCCCACGCCGGGGGGGTGGAAACACTGAAGCTTTCTTT. Amino acid sequence: CASSPRRGGGNTEAFF. The entire variable domain, with the rest obtained from reference TRBV7-2 and TRBJ1-1, is as follows: GAGVSQSPSNKVTEKGKDVELRCDPISGHTALYWYRQSLGQGLEFLIYFQGNSAPDKSGLPSDRFSAERTGGSVSTLTIQRTQQEDSAVYLCASSPRRGGGNTEAFFGQGTRLTVV.

The chain couples TRBV2 to TRBJ2-2, with 9 positions matching TRBD1. CDR3 length equals 14 residues. CDR1 SNHLY and CDR2 FYNNEI come from the germline V gene. V shed 11 bases, J shed 5 bases, and the junction held 9 bases outside the gene matches. For the CDR3, the DNA is TGTGCCGGATCCCGGGACAGGGAAACCGGGGAGCTGTTTTTT. It specifies CAGSRDRETGELFF. The entire variable domain, with the rest obtained from reference TRBV2 and TRBJ2-2, is as follows: EPEVTQTPSHQVTQMGQEVILRCVPISNHLYFYWYRQILGQKVEFLVSFYNNEISEKSEIFDDQFSVERPDGSNFTLKIRSTKLEDSAMYFCAGSRDRETGELFFGEGSRLTVL.

V is TRBV6-6 and J is TRBJ2-4; 15 bases agree with TRBD2. CDR1 MNHNY and CDR2 SVGAGI come from the germline V gene (reference sequence). The CDR3 is 19 residues long. The J segment lost 5 bases and the V segment lost 5 bases, leaving 13 bases of the junction unmatched. CDR3 sequence: CASSPKGLAGGRQENIQYF. For the CDR3, the DNA is TGTGCCAGCAGTCCCAAGGGACTAGCGGGGGGCCGGCAGGAAAACATTCAGTACTTC.

The chain links TRBV4-1 to TRBJ2-7; 11 nucleotides line up with TRBD2. The V segment lost 4 bases and the J segment 4 bases; nucleotides outside the gene matches: 0. The CDR3 length is 13 residues. CDR1 and CDR2 (germline): MGHRA, YSYEKL. As DNA, the CDR3 is TGCGCCAGCAGCCTAGCGGGGGGGTACGAGCAGTACTTC. This gives the protein CASSLAGGYEQYF.

This clone was picked up a small number of times. The gene calls are TRBV15 and TRBJ1-1, with D maybe TRBD1 (5 bases). The ends were cut back, 0 bases at V and 4 bases at J, with 12 bases in the middle. Germline V lookup: CDR1 LNHNV, CDR2 YYDKDF (reference sequence). This CDR3 is 15 amino acids long. The chain's CDR3 is CATSRDQLGGTEAFF. As DNA, the CDR3 is TGTGCCACCAGCAGAGATCAATTGGGGGGCACTGAAGCTTTCTTT.

V and J are TRBV6-5 and TRBJ2-7, with 8 nucleotides matching TRBD2. Germline CDR1 is MNHEY and CDR2 is SVGAGI. The length of the CDR3 is 13 residues. V trimming: 8 bases; J trimming: 6 bases; junction bases outside the gene matches: 9. The CDR3 loop reads CASRRGVTGEQYF. The CDR3 DNA reads as TGTGCCAGCCGGCGGGGGGTAACGGGCGAGCAGTACTTC.

This chain links TRBV27 with TRBJ2-6, with TRBD1 as a possible D gene (5 bases). Trimming shortened V by 2 bases and J by 7 bases, and 9 bases separated the two germline ends. This CDR3 spans 14 amino acids. Germline V gene sequence: CDR1 MNHEY, CDR2 SMNVEV (reference sequence). CDR3 bases: TGTGCCAGCAGTTTAGACAGCAGAGCCAACGTCCTGACTTTC. This translates into CASSLDSRANVLTF.

V is TRBV4-1 and J is TRBJ1-6, with 9 bases matching TRBD1. Germline loops: CDR1 MGHRA, CDR2 YSYEKL. The CDR3 spans 15 residues. V gave up 3 bases and J gave up 9 bases; unmatched junction bases: 6. The CDR3 sequence: CASSQLTGGLSPLHF. In DNA, the CDR3 is TGCGCCAGCAGCCAGTTGACAGGGGGACTTTCACCCCTCCACTTT.

A single count supports this clone. The gene calls are TRBV19 and TRBJ1-2, with D possibly TRBD1 on 6 matching bases. Germline values: CDR1 LNHDA, CDR2 SQIVND (reference sequence). The V end was cut by 3 bases, the J end by 4 bases, with 9 bases between. This CDR3 has 13 residues. Here the CDR3 reads CASSISGAYGYTF. For the CDR3, the DNA is TGTGCCAGTAGTATCTCAGGGGCCTATGGCTACACCTTC.

This clone was counted a single time. The V gene is TRBV7-9, the J gene TRBJ2-7; TRBD1 is a possible D gene (5 bases). In germline, CDR1 is SEHNR, CDR2 FQNEAQ (reference sequence). The CDR3 spans 13 residues. V gave up 3 bases and J gave up 5 bases, with 11 bases separating them. The CDR3 spells CASSFIQGHEQYF. The CDR3 DNA sequence: TGTGCCAGCAGCTTTATCCAGGGCCACGAGCAGTACTTC.

The chain has TRBV3-1 (or the pseudogene TRBV3-2) and TRBJ1-6; 8 bases agree with TRBD1. Germline CDR1 is LGHDT and CDR2 is YNNKEL (reference sequence). The CDR3 length is 15 residues. Germline trimming cut 4 bases from V and 7 bases from J; bases unmatched to any gene: 6. The CDR3 DNA reads as TGTGCCAGCAGCCGCCGAGGACAGGGCAATTCACCCCTCCACTTT. It is translated as CASSRRGQGNSPLHF.

This chain links TRBV19 with TRBJ1-1, with 8 nucleotides matching TRBD1. Germline CDR1 reads LNHDA; CDR2 reads SQIVND (reference sequence). V gave up 7 bases and J gave up 5 bases; unmatched junction bases: 15. The CDR3 loop spans 16 amino acids. Written as DNA, the CDR3 is TGTGCCAGTACCCTGGGACAGGAGATTGTACATACTGAAGCTTTCTTT. Its protein is CASTLGQEIVHTEAFF.

This clone has just a few counts. This chain connects TRBV6-6 to TRBJ2-7; the D gene is possibly TRBD2 (5 bases). The CDR3 runs to 13 residues. Trimming pared 0 bases from V and 5 bases from J, leaving 8 bases between. CDR1 and CDR2 from the germline V gene are MNHNY and SVGAGI (reference sequence). CDR3 DNA sequence: TGTGCCAGCAGTTACTCCGACGGGGACGAGCAGTACTTC. This sequence encodes CASSYSDGDEQYF.

The chain has TRBV4-1 and TRBJ2-3; a possible D gene is TRBD2 (6 bases). This CDR3 spans 17 amino acids. Germline V gene lookup returns CDR1 MGHRA and CDR2 YSYEKL. V shed 0 bases and J shed 5 bases, with 18 bases lying between them. The CDR3 bases are TGCGCCAGCAGCCAAGACTTCGGGAGCGCGCTGGGAGATACGCAGTATTTT. Protein product: CASSQDFGSALGDTQYF.